This entry lists 23 T cell receptor beta chains sequenced from one sample in a study of blood T cell repertoires in COVID-19. TCRdb's copy holds only in-frame clones and misses some; the assay was immunoSEQ multiplex PCR. Seen here are 270,000 or so clones, 70% to 90% observed once, and the top ten hold 0.95% to 1.5%. What was sequenced was PBMCs or T cells enriched from blood (not recorded which). All receptors come from a woman between 35 and 50 years old with acute COVID-19.

The rearrangement uses TRBV6-1 and TRBJ1-2; 11 bases line up with TRBD1. The trim removed 2 bases at V and 2 bases at J, leaving 4 bases unmatched. Germline CDR1 MNHNS, CDR2 SASEGT. The CDR3 contains 16 residues. CDR3 region: CASSEIWTGGNYGYTF. In DNA form, the CDR3 reads TGTGCCAGCAGTGAAATTTGGACAGGGGGCAACTATGGCTACACCTTC.

This clone has more than one count but fewer than ten. The chain links TRBV7-9 to TRBJ1-3; D remains unclear. Trimming took 1 base from V and 0 from J, leaving 13 bases between them. The CDR3 covers 17 residues. CDR1 and CDR2 from the germline V gene are SEHNR and FQNEAQ (reference sequence). CDR3 residues: CASSLVGRTASGNTIYF. DNA for the CDR3: TGTGCCAGCAGCTTAGTGGGCAGAACCGCCTCTGGAAACACCATATATTTT.

The chain employs TRBV7-2 and TRBJ1-2, with D unclear. V was pared by 1 base and J by 3 bases, with 9 bases between. The germline gives CDR1 SGHTA, CDR2 FQGNSA. This CDR3 region has 14 residues. Written as DNA, the CDR3 is TGTGCCAGCAGCTTAGGGGGAGGCTACTATGGCTACACCTTC. Amino acids: CASSLGGGYYGYTF.

This sequence joins TRBV11-2 and TRBJ2-7; 8 nucleotides align to TRBD2. The CDR3 is 15 residues long. The junction had 8 bases not matched to a gene; V was cut back by 6 bases and J by 1 base. The V gene's germline CDR1 is SGHAT and CDR2 FQNNGV. For the CDR3, the DNA is TGTGCCAGCAGGGGAGCGGGAGAGAGGTCCTACGAGCAGTACGTC. This gives the protein CASRGAGERSYEQYV.

The sample holds one count of this clone. The chain employs TRBV25-1 and TRBJ2-2, with 9 bases fitting TRBD2. The CDR3 sequence is 18 residues long. The germline gives CDR1 MGHDK, CDR2 SYGVNS. V lost 7 bases to trimming and J lost 7 bases; unmatched junction nucleotides: 19. CDR3 amino acids: CASTSSPRREGRIGELFF. The CDR3 coding sequence is TGTGCCAGCACCTCCTCCCCCCGGCGGGAGGGCCGTATCGGGGAGCTGTTTTTT. The variable domain in full, with the rest retrieved from reference TRBV25-1 and TRBJ2-2, is EADIYQTPRYLVIGTGKKITLECSQTMGHDKMYWYQQDPGMELHLIHYSYGVNSTEKGDLSSESTVSRIRTEHFPLTLESARPSHTSQYLCASTSSPRREGRIGELFFGEGSRLTVL.

The genes are TRBV9 and TRBJ2-1; 8 nucleotides line up with TRBD1. The CDR3 is made up of 15 amino acids. Per the germline V gene, CDR1 is SGDLS and CDR2 is YYNGEE. Trimming cost V 4 bases and J 5 bases; bases outside gene matches: 8. CDR3: CASSPRQGRNNEQFF. Here the CDR3 DNA reads TGTGCCAGCAGCCCCCGACAGGGGCGAAACAATGAGCAGTTCTTC.

The chain uses TRBV19 and TRBJ1-5; tentative D call: TRBD1 (6 bases). Trimming pared 1 base from V and 4 bases from J, leaving 14 bases between. Germline-derived CDR1 and CDR2 are LNHDA and SQIVND (reference sequence). The CDR3 consists of 16 residues. For the CDR3, the DNA is TGTGCCAGTAGTATAGGAGTCGGGGGGCCTAATCAGCCCCAGCATTTT. It yields the protein CASSIGVGGPNQPQHF.

The chain is built from TRBV7-2 and TRBJ2-3; D is perhaps TRBD2 (6 bases). Germline V gene sequence: CDR1 SGHTA, CDR2 FQGNSA. This CDR3 contains 16 residues. Trimming pared 0 bases from V and 2 bases from J, leaving 12 bases between. CDR3 in DNA: TGTGCCAGCAGCTTAGCGCCTAGCGCATACACAGATACGCAGTATTTT. Translated: CASSLAPSAYTDTQYF.

This chain joins TRBV2 and TRBJ2-3; 16 bases line up with TRBD2. Germline V lookup: CDR1 SNHLY, CDR2 FYNNEI. This CDR3 is 19 amino acids long. With 0 bases clipped from V and 0 bases from J, the junction kept 3 bases outside the gene matches. The CDR3 is CASSEAVGLAGGSTDTQYF. The CDR3 DNA reads TGTGCCAGCAGTGAAGCGGTGGGACTAGCGGGAGGGAGCACAGATACGCAGTATTTT.

Details on this clone: Compared with germline, one end of the junction differs, possibly owing to a read error. J is TRBJ2-3 and V is TRBV7-7; 7 bases are a match to TRBD1. CDR1 SSHAT and CDR2 FNYEAQ come from the germline V gene (reference sequence). This CDR3 has 17 residues. CDR3 residues: CASSLGTGVGNTDTQYF. The CDR3, as DNA: TGTGCTAGCAGCTTAGGTACAGGGGTGGGAAACACAGATACGCAGTATTTT.

This chain joins TRBV19 and TRBJ1-4; 10 bases fit TRBD1. This CDR3 contains 13 residues. Germline V lookup: CDR1 LNHDA, CDR2 SQIVND (reference sequence). V lost 10 bases, J lost 8 bases, and 7 bases stayed unmatched. CDR3 protein: CATLRQGAEKLFF. CDR3 bases: TGTGCCACCCTTCGACAGGGGGCCGAAAAACTGTTTTTT.

The rearrangement links TRBV2 to TRBJ2-2; a possible D gene is TRBD1 (6 bases). CDR1 is SNHLY, CDR2 FYNNEI, per germline. The V and J ends lost 4 bases and 2 bases respectively, with 11 bases between them. This CDR3 comprises 15 residues. This chain's CDR3 is CASSAGTINTGELFF. The CDR3 DNA sequence: TGTGCCAGCAGTGCCGGGACAATCAACACCGGGGAGCTGTTTTTT.

The chain combines TRBV4-2 with TRBJ2-2; the D is unclear. Germline assignment: CDR1 LGHNA and CDR2 YNFKEQ. V was clipped by 0 bases and J by 5 bases, with 10 bases between them. CDR3 size: 15 residues. The CDR3 DNA reads as TGTGCCAGCAGCCAAGATTCGGTGAAGACCGGGGAGCTGTTTTTT. Protein sequence: CASSQDSVKTGELFF.

This clone was detected only once. This rearrangement joins TRBV28 to TRBJ2-7; D possibly corresponds to TRBD2 (5 bases). This CDR3 is built from 14 residues. Germline V gene sequence: CDR1 MDHEN, CDR2 SYDVKM. V shed 5 bases and J shed 2 bases, with 13 bases lying between them. CDR3 sequence (DNA): TGTGCCAGCAGTACGGCGGGCTTTCCCTACGAGCAGTACTTC. It encodes CASSTAGFPYEQYF.

This rearrangement joins TRBV27 to TRBJ2-7; D may be TRBD1 (6 bases). The CDR3 totals 13 residues. CDR1 MNHEY and CDR2 SMNVEV come from the germline V gene (reference sequence). Trimming removed 6 bases from V and 5 bases from J, with 14 bases in between. The CDR3 sequence is CASSDNRVHEQYF. Written as DNA, the CDR3 is TGTGCCAGCAGCGACAACAGGGTCCACGAGCAGTACTTC.

The chain links TRBV6-5 to TRBJ1-3, with D unclear. Germline CDR1 reads MNHEY; CDR2 reads SVGAGI. There are 15 residues in the CDR3. Trimming cost V 6 bases and J 0 bases, with 12 bases left between them. The CDR3 region is CASSWAGNSGNTIYF. The CDR3 DNA follows: TGTGCCAGCAGCTGGGCCGGTAACTCTGGAAACACCATATATTTT.

This clone was counted a few times. Other DNA sequences in this sample translate to the same CDR3. This chain connects TRBV4-1 to TRBJ2-7; 9 nucleotides agree with TRBD1. The germline V gene has CDR1 MGHRA and CDR2 YSYEKL. The trim removed 3 bases at V and 3 bases at J, leaving 3 bases unmatched. The CDR3 is 14 amino acids. This chain's CDR3 is CASSQGQGFYEQYF. Here the CDR3 DNA reads TGCGCCAGCAGCCAGGGACAGGGTTTCTACGAGCAGTACTTC.

This chain connects TRBV10-1 to TRBJ2-1, with TRBD2 matching over 11 bases. The CDR3 is 14 residues long. J lost 7 bases, V lost 8 bases, and 7 bases had no gene match. Germline CDR1 reads WNHNN; CDR2 reads SYGVQD (reference sequence). The CDR3 reads CASQTSGMMNEQFF. Here the CDR3 DNA reads TGCGCCAGCCAGACTAGCGGGATGATGAATGAGCAGTTCTTC.

The gene calls are TRBV5-1 and TRBJ1-2, with 12 positions matching TRBD1. Germline values: CDR1 SGHRS, CDR2 YFSETQ. V lost 0 bases to trimming and J lost 2 bases; unmatched junction nucleotides: 11. The CDR3 is 19 amino acids. The CDR3, as DNA: TGCGCCAGCAGCTTGGTCCCGGGACAGGGGGCGCGGGGGAACTATGGCTACACCTTC. Amino acids: CASSLVPGQGARGNYGYTF.

This clone was seen just once. The chain uses TRBV6-5 and TRBJ1-1; possible D gene TRBD1, 5 bases. The CDR3 has 15 amino acids. V shed 2 bases and J shed 4 bases, with 14 bases lying between them. Germline-derived CDR1 and CDR2 are MNHEY and SVGAGI. In DNA, the CDR3 is TGTGCCAGCAGTTACCAACCTCAGGGATCCACTGAAGCTTTCTTT. Residues: CASSYQPQGSTEAFF.

This chain connects TRBV24-1 to TRBJ2-5; 8 positions agree with TRBD1. There are 16 residues in the CDR3. Germline trimming cut 4 bases from V and 4 bases from J; bases unmatched to any gene: 10. Germline values: CDR1 KGHDR, CDR2 SFDVKD. The CDR3: CATSDPGQGWAETQYF. In nucleotides, the CDR3 is TGTGCCACCAGTGACCCCGGACAGGGCTGGGCAGAGACCCAGTACTTC.

The chain links TRBV28 to TRBJ1-3, with a tentative D call TRBD1 (5 bases). Germline CDR1 is MDHEN and CDR2 is SYDVKM. V was cut by 6 bases and J by 3 bases, with 9 bases left in between. The CDR3 spans 13 residues. This CDR3 is CASSQGSGNTIYF. In DNA, the CDR3 is TGTGCCAGCAGCCAGGGTAGTGGAAACACCATATATTTT.

CDR3 residues: CASSLTGGGDEQYF. In nucleotides, the CDR3 is TGTGCCAGCAGCTTGACAGGGGGCGGGGACGAGCAGTACTTC. The chain combines TRBV5-4 with TRBJ2-7; the match to TRBD1 covers 9 bases. This CDR3 comprises 14 residues. With V trimmed by 1 base and J by 5 bases, 4 bases remained unmatched. Germline V gene data show CDR1 as SGHNT and CDR2 as YYREEE (reference sequence).